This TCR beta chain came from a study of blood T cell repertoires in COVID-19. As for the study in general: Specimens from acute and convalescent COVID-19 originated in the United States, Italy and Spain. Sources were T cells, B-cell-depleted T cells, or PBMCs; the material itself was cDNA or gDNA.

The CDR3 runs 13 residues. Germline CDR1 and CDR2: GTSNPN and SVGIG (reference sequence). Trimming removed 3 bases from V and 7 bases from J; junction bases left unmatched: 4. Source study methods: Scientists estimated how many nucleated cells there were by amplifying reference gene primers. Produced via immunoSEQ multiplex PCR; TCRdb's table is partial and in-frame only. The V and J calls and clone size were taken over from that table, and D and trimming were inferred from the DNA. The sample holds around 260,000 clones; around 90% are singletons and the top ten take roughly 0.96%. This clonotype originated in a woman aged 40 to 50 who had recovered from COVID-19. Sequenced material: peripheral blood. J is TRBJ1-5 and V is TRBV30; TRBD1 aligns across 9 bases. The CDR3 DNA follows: TGTGCCTGGAGGGGACAGGGCGCCCAGCCCCAGCATTTT. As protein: CAWRGQGAQPQHF.